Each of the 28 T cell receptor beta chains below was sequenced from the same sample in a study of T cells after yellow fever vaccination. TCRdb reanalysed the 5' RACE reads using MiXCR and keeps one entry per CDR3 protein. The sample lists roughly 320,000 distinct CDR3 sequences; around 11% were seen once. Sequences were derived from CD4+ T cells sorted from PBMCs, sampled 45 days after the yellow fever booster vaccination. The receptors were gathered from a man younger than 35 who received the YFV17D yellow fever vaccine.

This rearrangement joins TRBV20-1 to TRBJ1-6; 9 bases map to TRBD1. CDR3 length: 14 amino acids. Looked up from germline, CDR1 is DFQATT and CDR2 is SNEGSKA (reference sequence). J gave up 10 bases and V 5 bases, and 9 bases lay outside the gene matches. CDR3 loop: CSARSGTGRSPLHF. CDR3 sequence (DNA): TGCAGTGCTCGCTCCGGGACAGGGAGGTCACCCCTCCACTTT.

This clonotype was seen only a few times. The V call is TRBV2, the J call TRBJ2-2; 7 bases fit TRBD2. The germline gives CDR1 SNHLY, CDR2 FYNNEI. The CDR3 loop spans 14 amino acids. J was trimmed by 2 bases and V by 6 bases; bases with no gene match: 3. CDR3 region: CASSWDYNTGELFF. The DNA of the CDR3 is TGTGCCAGCAGCTGGGACTACAACACCGGGGAGCTGTTTTTT.

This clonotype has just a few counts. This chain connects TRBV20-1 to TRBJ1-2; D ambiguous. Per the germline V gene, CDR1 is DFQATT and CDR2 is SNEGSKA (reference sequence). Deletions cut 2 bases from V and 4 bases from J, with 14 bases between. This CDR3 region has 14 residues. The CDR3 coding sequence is TGCAGTGCTAGAAACAGTGGCAGCTTCTATGGCTACACCTTC. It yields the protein CSARNSGSFYGYTF.

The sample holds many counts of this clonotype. CDR3 DNA: TGTGCCAGCAGCAAAGAGGTCGGCACCATCGAGCAGTACGTC. This translates into CASSKEVGTIEQYV. V and J are TRBV21-1 and TRBJ2-7. TRBV21-1 is noted as a pseudogene. The CDR3 loop spans 14 amino acids.

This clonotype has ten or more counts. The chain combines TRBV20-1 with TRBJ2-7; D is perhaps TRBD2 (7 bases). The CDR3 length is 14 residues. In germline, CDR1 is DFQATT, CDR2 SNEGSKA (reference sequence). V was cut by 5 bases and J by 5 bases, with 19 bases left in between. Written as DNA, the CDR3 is TGCAGTGCTCCCGCGATGTCGGGGGGCAACGAGCAGTACTTC. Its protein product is CSAPAMSGGNEQYF.

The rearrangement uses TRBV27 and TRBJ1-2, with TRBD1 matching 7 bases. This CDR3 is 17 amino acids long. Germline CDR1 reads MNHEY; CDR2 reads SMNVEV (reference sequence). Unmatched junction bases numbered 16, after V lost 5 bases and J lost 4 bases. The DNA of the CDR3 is TGTGCCAGCAGTCTCCAACCGTCGCGACAGGGACCCTATGGCTACACCTTC. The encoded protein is CASSLQPSRQGPYGYTF.

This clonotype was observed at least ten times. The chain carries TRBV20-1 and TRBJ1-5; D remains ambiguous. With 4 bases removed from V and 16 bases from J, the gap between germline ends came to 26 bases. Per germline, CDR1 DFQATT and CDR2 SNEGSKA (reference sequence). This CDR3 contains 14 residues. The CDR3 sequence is CSATARGLLATTHF. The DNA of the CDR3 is TGCAGTGCTACCGCTAGAGGATTACTAGCGACAACCCATTTT.

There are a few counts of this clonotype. The chain's CDR3 is CSARNRRGDEQFF. The CDR3 nucleotides are TGCAGCGCCAGAAATCGGCGGGGGGATGAGCAGTTCTTC. The chain joins TRBV20-1 to TRBJ2-1; the match to TRBD2 covers 8 bases. The CDR3 totals 13 residues. Germline V gives CDR1 DFQATT, CDR2 SNEGSKA (reference sequence).

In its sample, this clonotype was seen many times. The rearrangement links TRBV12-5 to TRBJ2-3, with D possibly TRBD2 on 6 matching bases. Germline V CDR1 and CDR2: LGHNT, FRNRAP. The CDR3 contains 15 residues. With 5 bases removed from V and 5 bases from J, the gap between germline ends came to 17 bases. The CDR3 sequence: CASGASQAEGDTQYF. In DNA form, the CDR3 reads TGTGCTAGTGGTGCATCACAGGCGGAGGGAGATACGCAGTATTTT.

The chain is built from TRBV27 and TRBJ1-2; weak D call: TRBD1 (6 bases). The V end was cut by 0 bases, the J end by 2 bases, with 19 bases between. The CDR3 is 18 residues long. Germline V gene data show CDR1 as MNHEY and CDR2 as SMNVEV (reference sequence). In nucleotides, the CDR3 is TGTGCCAGCAGTTTATCGGGGGCAGGTCCTGGTAGCAACTATGGCTACACCTTC. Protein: CASSLSGAGPGSNYGYTF.

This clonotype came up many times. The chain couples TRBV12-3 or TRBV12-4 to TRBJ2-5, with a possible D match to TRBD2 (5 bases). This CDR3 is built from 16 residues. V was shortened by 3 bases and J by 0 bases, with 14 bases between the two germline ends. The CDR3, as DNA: TGTGCCAGCAGTTTGGCGGGCGGACTGTACCAAGAGACCCAGTACTTC. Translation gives CASSLAGGLYQETQYF.

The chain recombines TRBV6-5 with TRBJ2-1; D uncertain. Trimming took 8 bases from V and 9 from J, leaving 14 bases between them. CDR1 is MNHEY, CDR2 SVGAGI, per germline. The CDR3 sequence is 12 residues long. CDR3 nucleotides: TGTGCCAGCGGCTTGGCCTTCGGTGAGCAGTTCTTC. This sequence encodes CASGLAFGEQFF.

In DNA form, the CDR3 reads TGTGCCAGCAGCTTAGGGAGACAGGGGGCCGCCCCGCAGTACTTC. It specifies CASSLGRQGAAPQYF. The chain couples TRBV7-2 to TRBJ2-7; TRBD1 aligns across 10 bases. CDR3 length: 15 amino acids. Germline lookup yields CDR1 SGHTA and CDR2 FQGNSA. Losses at the gene ends were 1 base for V and 9 bases for J; bases not matched to a gene: 9.

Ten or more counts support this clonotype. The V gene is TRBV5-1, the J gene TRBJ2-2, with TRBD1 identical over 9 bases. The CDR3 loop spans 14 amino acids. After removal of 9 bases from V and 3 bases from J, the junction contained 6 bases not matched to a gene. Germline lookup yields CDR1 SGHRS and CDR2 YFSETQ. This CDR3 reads CATPRTGDTGELFF. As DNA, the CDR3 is TGCGCCACCCCCCGGACAGGGGACACCGGGGAGCTGTTTTTT. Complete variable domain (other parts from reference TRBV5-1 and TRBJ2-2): KAGVTQTPRYLIKTRGQQVTLSCSPISGHRSVSWYQQTPGQGLQFLFEYFSETQRNKGNFPGRFSGRQFSNSRSEMNVSTLELGDSALYLCATPRTGDTGELFFGEGSRLTVL.

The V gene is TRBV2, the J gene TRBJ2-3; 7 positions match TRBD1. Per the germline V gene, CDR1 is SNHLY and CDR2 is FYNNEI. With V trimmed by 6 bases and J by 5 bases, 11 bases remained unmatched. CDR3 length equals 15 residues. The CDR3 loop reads CASRRDSRIVDTQYF. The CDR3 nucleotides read TGTGCCAGCAGACGGGACAGCCGTATAGTAGATACGCAGTATTTT.

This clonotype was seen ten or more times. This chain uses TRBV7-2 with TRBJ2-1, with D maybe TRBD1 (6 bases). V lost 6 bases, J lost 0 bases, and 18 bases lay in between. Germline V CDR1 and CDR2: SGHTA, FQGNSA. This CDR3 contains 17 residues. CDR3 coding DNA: TGTGCCAGCAGTCGTACAGGGTCCTCTGGCTCCTACAATGAGCAGTTCTTC. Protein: CASSRTGSSGSYNEQFF.

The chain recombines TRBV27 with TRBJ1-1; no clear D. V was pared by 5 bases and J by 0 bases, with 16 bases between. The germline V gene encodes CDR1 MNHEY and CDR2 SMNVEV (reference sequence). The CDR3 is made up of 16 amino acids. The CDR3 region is CASSRRFRNMNTEAFF. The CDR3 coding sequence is TGTGCCAGCAGTAGGAGGTTTCGCAACATGAACACTGAAGCTTTCTTT.

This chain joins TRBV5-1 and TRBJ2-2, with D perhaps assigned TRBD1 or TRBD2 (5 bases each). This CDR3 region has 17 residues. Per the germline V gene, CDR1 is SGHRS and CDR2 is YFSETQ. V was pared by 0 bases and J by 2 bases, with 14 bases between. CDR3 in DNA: TGCGCCAGCAGCTTGGGGGGGTACAGCTTTAACACCGGGGAGCTGTTTTTT. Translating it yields CASSLGGYSFNTGELFF. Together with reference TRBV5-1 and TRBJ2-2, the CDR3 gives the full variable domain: KAGVTQTPRYLIKTRGQQVTLSCSPISGHRSVSWYQQTPGQGLQFLFEYFSETQRNKGNFPGRFSGRQFSNSRSEMNVSTLELGDSALYLCASSLGGYSFNTGELFFGEGSRLTVL.

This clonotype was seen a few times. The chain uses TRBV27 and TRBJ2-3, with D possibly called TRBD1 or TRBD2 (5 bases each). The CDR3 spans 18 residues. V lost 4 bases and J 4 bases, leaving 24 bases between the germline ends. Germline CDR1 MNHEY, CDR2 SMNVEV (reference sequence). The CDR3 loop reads CASSSLKSGTSRPDTQYF. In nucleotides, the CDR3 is TGTGCCAGCAGTTCACTCAAATCCGGGACGAGCCGACCAGATACGCAGTATTTT.

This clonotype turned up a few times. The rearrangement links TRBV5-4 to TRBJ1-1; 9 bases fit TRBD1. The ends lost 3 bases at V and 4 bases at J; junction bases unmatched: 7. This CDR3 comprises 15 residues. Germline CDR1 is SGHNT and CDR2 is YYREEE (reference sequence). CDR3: CASSSGQGRGTEAFF. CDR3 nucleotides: TGTGCCAGCAGCTCCGGACAGGGGAGGGGCACTGAAGCTTTCTTT.

The CDR3 sequence is CASIRGRTEAFF. CDR3 coding DNA: TGTGCCAGCATCAGGGGTAGGACTGAAGCTTTCTTT. This chain links TRBV7-2 with TRBJ1-1, with D possibly TRBD1 on 6 matching bases. Germline CDR1 SGHTA, CDR2 FQGNSA. V was cut by 7 bases and J by 5 bases, with 11 bases left in between. The CDR3 spans 12 residues.

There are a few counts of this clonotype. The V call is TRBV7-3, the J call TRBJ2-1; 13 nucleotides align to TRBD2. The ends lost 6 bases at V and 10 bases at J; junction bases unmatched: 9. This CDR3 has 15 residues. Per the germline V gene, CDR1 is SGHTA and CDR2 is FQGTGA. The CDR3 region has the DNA TGTGCCAGCAGTCTACTAGCGGGGGGGCCCACGGAGCAGTTCTTC. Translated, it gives CASSLLAGGPTEQFF.

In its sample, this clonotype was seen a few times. The CDR3, as DNA: TGTGCCAGCAGCTTCAGGGCAGCCACCACAGATACGCAGTATTTT. As protein: CASSFRAATTDTQYF. The rearrangement joins TRBV7-9 to TRBJ2-3; D possibly corresponds to TRBD1 (5 bases). Trimming removed 3 bases at V and 2 bases at J, with 12 bases between. CDR3 length: 15 residues. Germline V lookup: CDR1 SEHNR, CDR2 FQNEAQ (reference sequence). The whole variable domain, filled in from reference TRBV7-9 and TRBJ2-3, reads DTGVSQNPRHKITKRGQNVTFRCDPISEHNRLYWYRQTLGQGPEFLTYFQNEAQLEKSRLLSDRFSAERPKGSFSTLEIQRTEQGDSAMYLCASSFRAATTDTQYFGPGTRLTVL.

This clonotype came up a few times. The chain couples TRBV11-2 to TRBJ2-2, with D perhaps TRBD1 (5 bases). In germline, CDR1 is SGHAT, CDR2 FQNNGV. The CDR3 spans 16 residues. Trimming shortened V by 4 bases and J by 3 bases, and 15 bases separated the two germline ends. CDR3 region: CASSSHRGRHTGELFF. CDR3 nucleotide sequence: TGTGCCAGCAGCTCCCATAGGGGTCGGCACACCGGGGAGCTGTTTTTT.

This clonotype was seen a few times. The CDR3 bases are TGCGCCAGCAGCCCAGACATCGGTGGCTACACCTTC. Translating gives CASSPDIGGYTF. The chain is built from TRBV5-1 and TRBJ1-2; D remains unclear. The length of the CDR3 is 12 residues. Per germline, CDR1 SGHRS and CDR2 YFSETQ. Trimming left V 4 bases short and J 7 bases short, with 11 bases between.

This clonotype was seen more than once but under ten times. In DNA form, the CDR3 reads TGCAGCGTTGCGAGACAGTTGAACACTGAAGCTTTCTTT. It specifies CSVARQLNTEAFF. The V call is TRBV29-1, the J call TRBJ1-1; D perhaps matches TRBD1 (5 bases). The germline V gene has CDR1 SQVTM and CDR2 ANQGSEA. This CDR3 comprises 13 residues. V gave up 4 bases and J gave up 0 bases, with 9 bases separating them.

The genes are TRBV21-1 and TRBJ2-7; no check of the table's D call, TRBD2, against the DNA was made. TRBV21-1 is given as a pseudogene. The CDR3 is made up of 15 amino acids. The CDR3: CASSITGTTTYEQYV. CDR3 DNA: TGTGCCAGCAGCATCACCGGGACTACGACCTACGAGCAGTACGTC.

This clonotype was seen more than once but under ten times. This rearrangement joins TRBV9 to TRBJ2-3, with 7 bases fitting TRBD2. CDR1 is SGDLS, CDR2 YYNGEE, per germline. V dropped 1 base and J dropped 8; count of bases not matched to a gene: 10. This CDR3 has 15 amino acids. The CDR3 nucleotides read TGTGCCAGCAGCGTATCAGGGAGGGATGTAGCTACGCAGTATTTT. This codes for CASSVSGRDVATQYF.